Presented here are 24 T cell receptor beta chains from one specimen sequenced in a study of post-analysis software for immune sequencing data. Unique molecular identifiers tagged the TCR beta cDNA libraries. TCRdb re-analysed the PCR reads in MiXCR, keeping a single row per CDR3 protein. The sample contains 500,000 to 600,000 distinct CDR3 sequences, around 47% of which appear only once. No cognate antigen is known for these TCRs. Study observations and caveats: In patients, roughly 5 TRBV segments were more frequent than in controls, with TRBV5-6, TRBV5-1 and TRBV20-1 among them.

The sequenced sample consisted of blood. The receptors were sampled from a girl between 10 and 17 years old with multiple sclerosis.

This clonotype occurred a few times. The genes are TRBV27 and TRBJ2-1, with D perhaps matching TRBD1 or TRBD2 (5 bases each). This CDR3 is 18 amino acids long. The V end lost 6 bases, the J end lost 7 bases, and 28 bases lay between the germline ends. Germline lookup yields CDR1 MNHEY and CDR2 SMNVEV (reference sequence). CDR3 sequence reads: CASRKLFARDPRWNEQFF. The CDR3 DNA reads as TGTGCCAGCAGAAAGCTCTTTGCCCGGGACCCTCGCTGGAATGAGCAGTTCTTC.

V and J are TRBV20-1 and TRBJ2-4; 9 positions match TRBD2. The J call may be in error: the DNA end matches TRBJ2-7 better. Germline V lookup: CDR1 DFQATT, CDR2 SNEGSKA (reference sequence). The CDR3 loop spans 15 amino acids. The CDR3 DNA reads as TGCAGTGCTGGCCTCTCTAGCGGGGAGCAGTACGAGCAGTACTTC. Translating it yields CSAGLSSGEQYEQYF.

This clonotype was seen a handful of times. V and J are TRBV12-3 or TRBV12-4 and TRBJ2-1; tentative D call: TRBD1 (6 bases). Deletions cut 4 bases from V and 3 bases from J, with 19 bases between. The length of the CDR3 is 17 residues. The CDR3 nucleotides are TGTGCCAGCAGTTCAACCGGGCAGGGGACAAACTACAATGAGCAGTTCTTC. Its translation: CASSSTGQGTNYNEQFF.

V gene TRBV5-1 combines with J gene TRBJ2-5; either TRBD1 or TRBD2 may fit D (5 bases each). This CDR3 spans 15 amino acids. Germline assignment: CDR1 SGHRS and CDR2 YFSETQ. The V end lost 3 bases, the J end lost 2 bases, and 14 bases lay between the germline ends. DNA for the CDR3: TGCGCCAGCAGCTGGACCGGGGCAAAACAAGAGACCCAGTACTTC. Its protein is CASSWTGAKQETQYF. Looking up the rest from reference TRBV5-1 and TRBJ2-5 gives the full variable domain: KAGVTQTPRYLIKTRGQQVTLSCSPISGHRSVSWYQQTPGQGLQFLFEYFSETQRNKGNFPGRFSGRQFSNSRSEMNVSTLELGDSALYLCASSWTGAKQETQYFGPGTRLLVL.

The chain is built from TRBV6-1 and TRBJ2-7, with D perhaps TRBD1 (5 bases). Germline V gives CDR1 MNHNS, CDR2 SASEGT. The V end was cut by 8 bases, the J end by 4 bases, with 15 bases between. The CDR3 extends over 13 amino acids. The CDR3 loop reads CASDTSGPYEQYF. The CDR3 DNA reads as TGTGCCAGCGATACGTCAGGGCCTTACGAGCAGTACTTC.

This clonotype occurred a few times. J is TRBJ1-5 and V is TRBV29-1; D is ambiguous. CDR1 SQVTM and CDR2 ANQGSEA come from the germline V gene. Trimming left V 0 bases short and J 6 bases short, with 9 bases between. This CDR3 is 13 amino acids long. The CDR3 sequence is CSVEEGIGQPQHF. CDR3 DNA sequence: TGCAGCGTTGAAGAAGGGATAGGTCAGCCCCAGCATTTT. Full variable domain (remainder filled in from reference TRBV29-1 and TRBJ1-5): SAVISQKPSRDICQRGTSLTIQCQVDSQVTMMFWYRQQPGQSLTLIATANQGSEATYESGFVIDKFPISRPNLTFSTLTVSNMSPEDSSIYLCSVEEGIGQPQHFGDGTRLSIL.

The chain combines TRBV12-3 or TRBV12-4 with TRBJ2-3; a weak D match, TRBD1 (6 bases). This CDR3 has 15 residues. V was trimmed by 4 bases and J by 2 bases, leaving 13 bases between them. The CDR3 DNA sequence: TGTGCCAGCAGTTCCGGTGAGGGACACACAGATACGCAGTATTTT. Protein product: CASSSGEGHTDTQYF.

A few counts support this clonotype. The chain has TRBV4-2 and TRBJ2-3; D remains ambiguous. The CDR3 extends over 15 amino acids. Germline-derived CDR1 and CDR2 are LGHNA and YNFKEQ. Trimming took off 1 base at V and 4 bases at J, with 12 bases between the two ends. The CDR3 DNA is TGTGCCAGCAGCCAAGTCCGGACCCACGCAGATACGCAGTATTTT. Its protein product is CASSQVRTHADTQYF.

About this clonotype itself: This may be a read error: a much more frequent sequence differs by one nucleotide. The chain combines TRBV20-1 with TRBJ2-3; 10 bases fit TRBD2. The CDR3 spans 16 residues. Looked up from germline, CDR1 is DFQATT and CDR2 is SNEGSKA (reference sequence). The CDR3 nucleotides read TGCAGTGCTAGCAGGGCTAGCGGGAGAGTCGCAGATGCGCAGTATTTT. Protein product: CSASRASGRVADAQYF.

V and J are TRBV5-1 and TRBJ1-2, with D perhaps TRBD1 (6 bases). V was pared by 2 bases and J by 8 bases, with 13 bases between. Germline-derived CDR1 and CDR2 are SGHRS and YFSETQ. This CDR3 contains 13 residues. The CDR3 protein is CASSFKQGSGYTF. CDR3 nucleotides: TGCGCCAGCAGCTTTAAACAGGGAAGCGGCTACACCTTC.

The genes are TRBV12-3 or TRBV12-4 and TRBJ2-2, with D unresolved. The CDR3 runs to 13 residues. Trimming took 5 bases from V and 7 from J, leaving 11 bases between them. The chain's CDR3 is CASSPFLGGELFF. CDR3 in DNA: TGTGCCAGCAGTCCATTCCTAGGCGGGGAGCTGTTTTTT.

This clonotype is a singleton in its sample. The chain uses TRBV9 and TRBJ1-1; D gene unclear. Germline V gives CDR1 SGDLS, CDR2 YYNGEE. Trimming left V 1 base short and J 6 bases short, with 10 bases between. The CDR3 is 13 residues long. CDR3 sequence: CASSVMGEPEAFF. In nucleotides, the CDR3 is TGTGCCAGCAGCGTAATGGGTGAGCCTGAAGCTTTCTTT.

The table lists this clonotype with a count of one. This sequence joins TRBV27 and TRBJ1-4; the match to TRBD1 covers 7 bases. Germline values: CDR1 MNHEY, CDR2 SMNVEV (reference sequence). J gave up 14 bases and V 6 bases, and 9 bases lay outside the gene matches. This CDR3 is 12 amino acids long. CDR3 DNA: TGTGCCAGCAGCTTCCCGGACAGGATTCTGTTTTTT. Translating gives CASSFPDRILFF.

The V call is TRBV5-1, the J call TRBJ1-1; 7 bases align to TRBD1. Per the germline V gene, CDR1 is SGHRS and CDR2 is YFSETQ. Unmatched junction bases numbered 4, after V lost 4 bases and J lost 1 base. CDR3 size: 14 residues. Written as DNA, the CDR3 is TGCGCCAGCAGCCACAGGGGAGGGAACACTGAAGCTTTCTTT. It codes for CASSHRGGNTEAFF.

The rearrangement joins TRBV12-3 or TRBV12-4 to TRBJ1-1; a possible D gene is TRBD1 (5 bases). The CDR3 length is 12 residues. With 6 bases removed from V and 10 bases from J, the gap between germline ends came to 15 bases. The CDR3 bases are TGTGCCAGCAGAGTTCAGGGACTTAGAGCTTTCTTT. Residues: CASRVQGLRAFF.

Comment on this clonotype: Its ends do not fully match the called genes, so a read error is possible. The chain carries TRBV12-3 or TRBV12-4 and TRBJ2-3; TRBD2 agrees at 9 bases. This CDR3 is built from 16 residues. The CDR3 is CAGSSQREARADTQYF. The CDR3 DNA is TGTGCCGGCAGTAGCCAGCGGGAGGCCCGCGCAGATACGCAGTATTTT.

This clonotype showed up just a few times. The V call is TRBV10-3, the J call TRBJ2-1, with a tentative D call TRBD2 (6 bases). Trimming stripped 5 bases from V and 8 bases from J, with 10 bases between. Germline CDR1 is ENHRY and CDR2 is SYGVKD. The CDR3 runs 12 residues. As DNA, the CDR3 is TGTGCCATCAGTCTAGCGACGGATGAGCAGTTCTTC. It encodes CAISLATDEQFF.

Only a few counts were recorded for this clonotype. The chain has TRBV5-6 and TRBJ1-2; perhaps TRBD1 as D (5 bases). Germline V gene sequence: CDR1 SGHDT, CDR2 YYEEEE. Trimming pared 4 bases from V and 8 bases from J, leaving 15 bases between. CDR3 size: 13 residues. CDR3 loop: CASSPAGTSGYTF. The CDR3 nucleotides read TGTGCCAGCAGCCCGGCAGGGACGAGCGGCTACACCTTC.

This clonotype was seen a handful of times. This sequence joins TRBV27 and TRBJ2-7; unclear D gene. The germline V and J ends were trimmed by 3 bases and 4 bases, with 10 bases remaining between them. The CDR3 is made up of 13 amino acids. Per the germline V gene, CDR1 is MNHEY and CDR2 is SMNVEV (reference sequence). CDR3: CASSLAPLYEQYF. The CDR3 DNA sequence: TGTGCCAGCAGTTTGGCCCCTCTTTACGAGCAGTACTTC.

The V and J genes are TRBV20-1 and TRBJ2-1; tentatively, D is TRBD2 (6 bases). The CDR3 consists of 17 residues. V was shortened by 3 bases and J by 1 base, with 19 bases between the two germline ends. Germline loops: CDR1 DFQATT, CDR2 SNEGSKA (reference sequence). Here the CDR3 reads CSARDAWGLASYNEQFF. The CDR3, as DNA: TGCAGTGCTAGGGATGCTTGGGGACTCGCATCCTACAATGAGCAGTTCTTC.

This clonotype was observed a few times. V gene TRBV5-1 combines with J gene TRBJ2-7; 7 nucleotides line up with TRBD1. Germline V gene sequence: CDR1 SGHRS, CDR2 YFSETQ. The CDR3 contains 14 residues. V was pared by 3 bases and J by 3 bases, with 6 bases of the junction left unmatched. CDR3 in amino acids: CASSSGTADYEQYF. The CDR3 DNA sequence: TGCGCCAGCAGCTCCGGGACAGCAGACTACGAGCAGTACTTC. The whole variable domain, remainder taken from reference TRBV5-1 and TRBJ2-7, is KAGVTQTPRYLIKTRGQQVTLSCSPISGHRSVSWYQQTPGQGLQFLFEYFSETQRNKGNFPGRFSGRQFSNSRSEMNVSTLELGDSALYLCASSSGTADYEQYFGPGTRLTVT.

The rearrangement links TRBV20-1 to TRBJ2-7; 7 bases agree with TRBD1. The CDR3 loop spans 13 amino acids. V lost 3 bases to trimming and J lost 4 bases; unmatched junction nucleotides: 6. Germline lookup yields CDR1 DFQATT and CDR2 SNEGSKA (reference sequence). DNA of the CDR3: TGCAGTGCTAGGGGGCAGGGGGTTTACGAGCAGTACTTC. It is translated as CSARGQGVYEQYF.

CDR3 nucleotide sequence: TGTGCCAGCAGTACCAGCCCACAGAGCTCCTACGAGCAGTACTTC. Protein sequence: CASSTSPQSSYEQYF. The rearrangement joins TRBV6-5 to TRBJ2-7; D gene ambiguous. The ends were cut back, 5 bases at V and 0 bases at J, with 14 bases in the middle. The length of the CDR3 is 15 residues. CDR1 is MNHEY and CDR2 is SVGAGI in the germline V gene.

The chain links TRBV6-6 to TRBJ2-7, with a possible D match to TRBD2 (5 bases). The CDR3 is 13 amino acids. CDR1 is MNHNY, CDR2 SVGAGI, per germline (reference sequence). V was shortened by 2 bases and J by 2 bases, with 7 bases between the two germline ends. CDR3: CASSYGGPYEQYF. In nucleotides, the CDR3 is TGTGCCAGCAGTTACGGCGGGCCCTACGAGCAGTACTTC.